This T cell receptor beta chain is from a study of molecular identifiers for immune sequencing clone quantification. There are a few counts of this clonotype. Relative to the germline gene, one junction end is altered; a read error may explain this. Germline values: CDR1 MNHEY, CDR2 SMNVEV (reference sequence). The CDR3 consists of 16 residues. For bulk TCR libraries, previously described methods and listed TCR primers were used. TCRdb analysed the PCR reads with MiXCR anew, one entry per CDR3 protein. The sample consists of under 650,000 distinct CDR3 sequences, just under 20% of them appearing once.

What was sequenced was naive CD8+ T cells from blood, with Jurkat cell RNA spiked in. Subset specified: FACS-sorted CD8+CD4-CCR7+CD45RA+ naive T cells. This clonotype was sampled from a human donor in good health. Some libraries in this study had Jurkat cell RNA spiked in. The rearrangement links TRBV27 to TRBJ1-4, with D possibly TRBD1 on 6 matching bases. The CDR3 loop reads CASTDTRDTLYEKLSF. Written as DNA, the CDR3 is TGTGCCAGCACCGATACACGGGACACACTATATGAAAAACTGTCTTTT.